The entry below gives a single T cell receptor beta chain sequence along with its context. As yet, its antigen is unknown. A much larger clone lies a single base off, so this may be a read error. Peripheral blood from each donor was collected in a volume of approximately 10 milliliters. This sample is part of a study of blood T cells in healthy people across ages. Study-wide findings and caveats: Not knowing donor CMV status may have confounded expanded clonotype changes. Age brought a roughly linear fall in TCR beta diversity measured per million T cells.

Sample-barcoded 5' priming and a J-beta primer mix drove a second PCR of about 7 to 11 cycles. Every sample gave at least 2.5 million paired-end reads containing CDR3. TCRdb called the 5' RACE reads again in MiXCR, with one record for every CDR3 protein. The sample lists some 790,000 distinct CDR3 sequences, under 30% occurring once. CDR1 and CDR2 from the germline V gene are MNHNY and SVGAGI (reference sequence). The CDR3 length is 17 residues. The sequence came from an elderly woman in good health. The sample was blood. V usage is TRBV6-6 and J usage is TRBJ2-5, with D possibly being TRBD1 (7 bases). The chain's CDR3 is CACRILRDRLRGETQYF. The CDR3 DNA is TGTGCCTGCAGGATCCTCCGGGACAGACTTCGGGGGGAGACCCAGTACTTC.